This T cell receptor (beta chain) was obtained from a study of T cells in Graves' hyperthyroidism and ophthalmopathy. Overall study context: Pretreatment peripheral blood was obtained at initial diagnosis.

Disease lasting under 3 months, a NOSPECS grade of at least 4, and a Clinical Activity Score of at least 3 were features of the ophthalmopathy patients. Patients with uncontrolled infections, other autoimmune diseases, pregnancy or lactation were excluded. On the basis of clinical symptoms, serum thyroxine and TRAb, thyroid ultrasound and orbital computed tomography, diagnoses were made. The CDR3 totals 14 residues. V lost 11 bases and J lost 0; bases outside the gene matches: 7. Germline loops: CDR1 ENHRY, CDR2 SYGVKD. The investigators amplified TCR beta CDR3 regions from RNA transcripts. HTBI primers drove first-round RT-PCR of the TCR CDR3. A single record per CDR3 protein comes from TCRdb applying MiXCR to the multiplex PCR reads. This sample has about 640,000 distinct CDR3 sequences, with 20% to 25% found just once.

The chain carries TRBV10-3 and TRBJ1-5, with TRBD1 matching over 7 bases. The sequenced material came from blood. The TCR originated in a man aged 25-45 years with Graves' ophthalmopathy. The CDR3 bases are TGTGCCGCCCGGGACAGTGATAGCAATCAGCCCCAGCATTTT. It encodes CAARDSDSNQPQHF.